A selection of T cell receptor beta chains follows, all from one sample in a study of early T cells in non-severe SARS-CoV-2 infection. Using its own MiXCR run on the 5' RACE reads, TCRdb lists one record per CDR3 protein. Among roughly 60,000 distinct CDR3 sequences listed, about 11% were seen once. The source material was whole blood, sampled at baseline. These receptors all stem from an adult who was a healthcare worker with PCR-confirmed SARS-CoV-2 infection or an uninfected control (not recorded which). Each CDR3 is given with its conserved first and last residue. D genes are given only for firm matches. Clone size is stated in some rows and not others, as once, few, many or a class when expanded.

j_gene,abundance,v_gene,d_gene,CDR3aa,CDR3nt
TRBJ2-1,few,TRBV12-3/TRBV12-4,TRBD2,CASSLELAGGLYNNEQFF,TGTGCCAGCAGTTTAGAACTAGCGGGGGGGCTCTATAACAATGAGCAGTTCTTC
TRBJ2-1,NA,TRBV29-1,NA,CSVDRAGQFF,TGCAGCGTTGACCGGGCCGGGCAGTTCTTC
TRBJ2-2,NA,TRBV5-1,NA,CASSVQGTGELFF,TGCGCCAGCAGCGTTCAGGGGACCGGGGAGCTGTTTTTT
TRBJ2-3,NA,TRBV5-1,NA,CASSQGGGPSADTQYF,TGCGCCAGCAGCCAGGGTGGTGGCCCCTCGGCAGATACGCAGTATTTT
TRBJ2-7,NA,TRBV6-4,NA,CASSDSTGEQYF,TGTGCCAGCAGTGATTCAACGGGGGAGCAGTACTTC
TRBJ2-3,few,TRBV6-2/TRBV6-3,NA,CASSYAPRRSQYF,TGTGCCAGCAGTTATGCCCCCCGGCGGTCGCAGTATTTT
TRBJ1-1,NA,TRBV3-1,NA,CASSSYNSNTEAFF,TGTGCCAGCAGCAGTTATAATTCGAACACTGAAGCTTTCTTT
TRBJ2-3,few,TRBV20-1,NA,CSARVPKQGTDTQYF,TGCAGTGCTAGAGTCCCGAAGCAGGGCACAGATACGCAGTATTTT
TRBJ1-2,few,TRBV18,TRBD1,CASSPTGTGHGYTF,TGTGCCAGCTCACCAACCGGGACAGGCCATGGCTACACCTTC
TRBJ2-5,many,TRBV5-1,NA,CASSSGHGQETQYF,TGCGCCAGCAGCTCCGGACACGGACAAGAGACCCAGTACTTC
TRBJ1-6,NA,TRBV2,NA,CASEPVQGLKSPLHF,TGTGCCAGCGAACCAGTACAGGGCCTAAAATCACCCCTCCACTTT
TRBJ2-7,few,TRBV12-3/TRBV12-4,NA,CASSFGGTYEQYF,TGTGCCAGCAGTTTCGGGGGAACCTACGAGCAGTACTTC
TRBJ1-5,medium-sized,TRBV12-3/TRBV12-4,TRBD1,CASRQWTGGNQPQHF,TGTGCCAGCAGGCAATGGACAGGGGGCAATCAGCCCCAGCATTTT
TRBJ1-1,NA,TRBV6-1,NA,CASSERSEAFF,TGTGCCAGCAGTGAACGCAGTGAAGCTTTCTTT
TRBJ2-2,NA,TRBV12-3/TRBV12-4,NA,CASSVGVTGELFF,TGTGCCAGCAGTGTGGGGGTGACCGGGGAGCTGTTTTTT
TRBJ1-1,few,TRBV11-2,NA,CASSLSIEGEAFF,TGTGCCAGCAGCTTAAGTATCGAGGGGGAAGCTTTCTTT
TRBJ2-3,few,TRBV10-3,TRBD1,CAIGYRDSSRTDTQYF,TGTGCCATCGGTTACCGGGACAGTTCACGCACAGATACGCAGTATTTT
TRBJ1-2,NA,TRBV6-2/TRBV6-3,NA,CASSYGGNYGYTF,TGTGCCAGCAGTTACGGGGGAAACTATGGCTACACCTTC
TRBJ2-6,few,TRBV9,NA,CASSVDSPGANVLTF,TGTGCCAGCAGCGTCGACAGTCCTGGGGCCAACGTCCTGACTTTC
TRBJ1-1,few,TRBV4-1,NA,CASSQDVQGGAEAFF,TGCGCCAGCAGCCAAGATGTGCAGGGAGGGGCTGAAGCTTTCTTT
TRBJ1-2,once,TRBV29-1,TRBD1,CSVGQGSGYTF,TGCAGCGTTGGACAGGGGTCCGGCTACACCTTC
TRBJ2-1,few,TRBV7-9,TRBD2,CASSLEWSGGEQFF,TGTGCCAGCAGCTTAGAGTGGAGCGGGGGTGAGCAGTTCTTC
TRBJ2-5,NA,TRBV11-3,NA,CASSFSEQETQYF,TGTGCCAGCAGCTTTTCGGAGCAAGAGACCCAGTACTTC
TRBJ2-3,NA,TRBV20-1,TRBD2,CSARLAGYTQYF,TGCAGTGCGAGACTAGCGGGGTACACGCAGTATTTT
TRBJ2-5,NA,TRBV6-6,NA,CASTARRPETQYF,TGTGCCAGCACCGCCCGGCGGCCCGAGACCCAGTACTTC
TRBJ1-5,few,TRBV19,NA,CASTPTPGRVNQPQHF,TGTGCCAGTACCCCAACCCCGGGAAGGGTGAATCAGCCCCAGCATTTT
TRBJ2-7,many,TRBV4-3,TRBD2,CASSQAGTSGYEQYF,TGCGCCAGCAGCCAAGCCGGGACTAGCGGTTACGAGCAGTACTTC
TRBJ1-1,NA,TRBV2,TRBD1,CASSPGTGGSAFF,TGTGCCAGCAGCCCCGGGACAGGGGGCTCAGCTTTCTTT
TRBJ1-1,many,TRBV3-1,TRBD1,CASSHGGTDTEAFF,TGTGCCAGCAGCCACGGAGGGACAGACACTGAAGCTTTCTTT
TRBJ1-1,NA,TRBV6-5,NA,CASRTRGTRTEAFF,TGTGCCAGCAGAACCAGGGGAACGAGAACTGAAGCTTTCTTT
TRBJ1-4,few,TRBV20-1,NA,CSARFATNEKLFF,TGCAGTGCGCGGTTTGCGACTAATGAAAAACTGTTTTTT
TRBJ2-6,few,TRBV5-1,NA,CASSLWTASGANVLTF,TGCGCCAGCAGCTTGTGGACCGCCTCTGGGGCCAACGTCCTGACTTTC